These T cell receptor beta chains were read from a single sample in a study of blood T cell repertoires in COVID-19. The assay was immunoSEQ multiplex PCR, and TCRdb's table has in-frame clones only and misses some. The table has approximately 360,000 clones, 75% to 90% seen once. The sequencing sample was made of PBMCs or T cells enriched from blood (not recorded which). All receptors derive from a woman in her forties or fifties who had recovered from COVID-19. The CDR3 runs from the conserved cysteine through the conserved F or W. The order of the fields is D gene, CDR3 length, J gene, V gene, clone size, CDR3 protein, CDR3 DNA. A D gene is named only where the DNA matches it firmly. Clone sizes are given selectively: once, few, many, or a class where the clone is expanded.

d_call: NA; cdr3_length: 16; j_call: TRBJ2-7; v_call: TRBV9; clone_size: NA; cdr3_aa: CASSVDSSSPNYEQYF; cdr3_nt: TGTGCCAGCAGCGTAGATTCTAGTTCGCCAAACTACGAGCAGTACTTC
d_call: NA; cdr3_length: 14; j_call: TRBJ2-1; v_call: TRBV11-2; clone_size: NA; cdr3_aa: CASSSGPGNNEQFF; cdr3_nt: TGTGCCAGCAGCTCAGGCCCGGGAAACAATGAGCAGTTCTTC
d_call: NA; cdr3_length: 15; j_call: TRBJ2-4; v_call: TRBV18; clone_size: once; cdr3_aa: CASSLPVESKNIQYF; cdr3_nt: TGTGCCAGCTCACTCCCGGTTGAATCCAAAAACATTCAGTACTTC
d_call: TRBD1; cdr3_length: 18; j_call: TRBJ1-1; v_call: TRBV19; clone_size: NA; cdr3_aa: CASSIRIRQGFMNTEAFF; cdr3_nt: TGTGCCAGTAGTATCCGGATTCGACAGGGTTTTATGAACACTGAAGCTTTCTTT
d_call: NA; cdr3_length: 14; j_call: TRBJ1-3; v_call: TRBV5-8; clone_size: NA; cdr3_aa: CASSFRGIGNTIYF; cdr3_nt: TGTGCCAGCAGCTTCCGGGGGATCGGAAACACCATATATTTT
d_call: TRBD2; cdr3_length: 13; j_call: TRBJ2-3; v_call: TRBV6-1; clone_size: NA; cdr3_aa: CASSDPSGDTQYF; cdr3_nt: TGTGCCAGCAGTGACCCTAGCGGGGATACGCAGTATTTT
d_call: TRBD2; cdr3_length: 16; j_call: TRBJ2-1; v_call: TRBV15; clone_size: once; cdr3_aa: CATSKQGLAGDNEQFF; cdr3_nt: TGTGCCACCAGTAAACAAGGACTAGCGGGAGACAATGAGCAGTTCTTC
d_call: NA; cdr3_length: 13; j_call: TRBJ2-1; v_call: TRBV11-1; clone_size: NA; cdr3_aa: CASSTQAYNEQFF; cdr3_nt: TGTGCCAGCTCAACCCAGGCCTACAATGAGCAGTTCTTC
d_call: NA; cdr3_length: 15; j_call: TRBJ1-6; v_call: TRBV2; clone_size: NA; cdr3_aa: CASSERRQSVSPLHF; cdr3_nt: TGTGCCAGCAGTGAGAGGCGACAGTCGGTTTCACCCCTCCACTTT
d_call: TRBD1; cdr3_length: 17; j_call: TRBJ1-3; v_call: TRBV9; clone_size: NA; cdr3_aa: CASSPRTGAYSGNTIYF; cdr3_nt: TGTGCCAGCAGCCCGCGGACAGGAGCATATTCTGGAAACACCATATATTTT
d_call: NA; cdr3_length: 14; j_call: TRBJ1-5; v_call: TRBV15; clone_size: NA; cdr3_aa: CATSRATVPQPQHF; cdr3_nt: TGTGCCACCAGCAGAGCGACAGTGCCTCAGCCCCAGCATTTT
d_call: TRBD1; cdr3_length: 15; j_call: TRBJ2-2; v_call: TRBV5-4; clone_size: few; cdr3_aa: CASSYPQGATGELFF; cdr3_nt: TGTGCCAGCAGCTACCCACAGGGGGCCACCGGGGAGCTGTTTTTT
d_call: TRBD1; cdr3_length: 15; j_call: TRBJ1-5; v_call: TRBV19; clone_size: NA; cdr3_aa: CASSIDGTGNQPQHF; cdr3_nt: TGTGCCAGTAGTATAGATGGGACAGGCAATCAGCCCCAGCATTTT
d_call: TRBD1; cdr3_length: 14; j_call: TRBJ1-1; v_call: TRBV7-9; clone_size: NA; cdr3_aa: CASSSNAGGTEAFF; cdr3_nt: TGTGCCAGCAGCTCCAATGCAGGGGGTACTGAAGCTTTCTTT
d_call: TRBD2; cdr3_length: 16; j_call: TRBJ2-2; v_call: TRBV5-5; clone_size: NA; cdr3_aa: CASSLAVRGDPGELFF; cdr3_nt: TGTGCCAGCAGCTTGGCTGTTCGGGGGGACCCCGGGGAGCTGTTTTTT
d_call: TRBD2; cdr3_length: 16; j_call: TRBJ2-7; v_call: TRBV10-3; clone_size: NA; cdr3_aa: CAISPTPSGDLRREYF; cdr3_nt: TGTGCCATCAGCCCCACCCCTAGCGGGGACCTACGGAGGGAGTACTTC
d_call: TRBD1; cdr3_length: 15; j_call: TRBJ2-5; v_call: TRBV4-1; clone_size: NA; cdr3_aa: CASSHGQGTQETQYF; cdr3_nt: TGCGCCAGCAGCCATGGACAGGGGACACAAGAGACCCAGTACTTC
d_call: TRBD1; cdr3_length: 14; j_call: TRBJ1-5; v_call: TRBV15; clone_size: NA; cdr3_aa: CATSKRQGSQPQHF; cdr3_nt: TGTGCCACCAGCAAGAGACAGGGTAGCCAGCCCCAGCATTTT
d_call: NA; cdr3_length: 13; j_call: TRBJ2-5; v_call: TRBV18; clone_size: NA; cdr3_aa: CASSPLREETQYF; cdr3_nt: TGTGCCAGCTCACCACTACGGGAAGAGACCCAGTACTTC
d_call: NA; cdr3_length: 15; j_call: TRBJ2-7; v_call: TRBV2; clone_size: many; cdr3_aa: CASSEKGLTAYEQYF; cdr3_nt: TGTGCCAGCAGTGAAAAGGGACTTACTGCCTACGAGCAGTACTTC
d_call: NA; cdr3_length: 13; j_call: TRBJ2-7; v_call: TRBV6-5; clone_size: NA; cdr3_aa: CASRFPLGDEQYF; cdr3_nt: TGTGCCAGCAGATTCCCTTTAGGGGACGAGCAGTACTTC
d_call: NA; cdr3_length: 15; j_call: TRBJ1-2; v_call: TRBV5-6; clone_size: NA; cdr3_aa: CASSQGNSAVYGYTF; cdr3_nt: TGTGCCAGCAGCCAGGGGAACTCGGCGGTCTATGGCTACACCTTC
d_call: TRBD2; cdr3_length: 15; j_call: TRBJ2-3; v_call: TRBV5-4; clone_size: NA; cdr3_aa: CASSPWTSGRNTQYF; cdr3_nt: TGTGCCAGCAGCCCCTGGACTAGCGGGAGAAATACGCAGTATTTT
d_call: NA; cdr3_length: 14; j_call: TRBJ1-4; v_call: TRBV2; clone_size: NA; cdr3_aa: CASNPGGSNEKLFF; cdr3_nt: TGTGCCAGCAACCCGGGAGGTTCTAATGAAAAACTGTTTTTT
d_call: NA; cdr3_length: 13; j_call: TRBJ1-2; v_call: TRBV11-2; clone_size: NA; cdr3_aa: CASSPLGDYGYTF; cdr3_nt: TGTGCCAGCAGCCCCTTAGGGGACTATGGCTACACCTTC
d_call: NA; cdr3_length: 13; j_call: TRBJ2-5; v_call: TRBV7-3; clone_size: few; cdr3_aa: CASSSQVQETQYF; cdr3_nt: TGTGCCAGCAGCTCCCAGGTCCAAGAGACCCAGTACTTC
d_call: TRBD2; cdr3_length: 18; j_call: TRBJ2-2; v_call: TRBV7-2; clone_size: NA; cdr3_aa: CASSRTSGGVTGTGELFF; cdr3_nt: TGTGCCAGCAGCCGGACTAGCGGGGGGGTTACGGGGACCGGGGAGCTGTTTTTT
d_call: NA; cdr3_length: 14; j_call: TRBJ2-2; v_call: TRBV6-4; clone_size: once; cdr3_aa: CASSGQLGVGELFF; cdr3_nt: TGTGCCAGCAGTGGCCAGCTTGGAGTCGGGGAGCTGTTTTTT
d_call: TRBD1; cdr3_length: 13; j_call: TRBJ1-2; v_call: TRBV19; clone_size: NA; cdr3_aa: CASSVTGVYGYTF; cdr3_nt: TGTGCCAGTAGTGTAACAGGGGTCTATGGCTACACCTTC
d_call: NA; cdr3_length: 15; j_call: TRBJ1-1; v_call: TRBV7-9; clone_size: NA; cdr3_aa: CASSLVATANTEAFF; cdr3_nt: TGTGCCAGCAGCTTAGTTGCGACAGCCAACACTGAAGCTTTCTTT
d_call: TRBD1; cdr3_length: 17; j_call: TRBJ1-4; v_call: TRBV27; clone_size: NA; cdr3_aa: CASSLSGTGPTNEKLFF; cdr3_nt: TGTGCCAGCAGTTTATCCGGGACAGGGCCTACTAATGAAAAACTGTTTTTT
d_call: TRBD1; cdr3_length: 15; j_call: TRBJ1-1; v_call: TRBV6-5; clone_size: few; cdr3_aa: CASSYQGQGLTEAFF; cdr3_nt: TGTGCCAGCAGTTACCAGGGACAGGGGCTCACTGAAGCTTTCTTT
d_call: TRBD2; cdr3_length: 14; j_call: TRBJ2-7; v_call: TRBV7-2; clone_size: NA; cdr3_aa: CASSSPGTRYEQYF; cdr3_nt: TGTGCCAGCAGCTCACCCGGGACTAGGTACGAGCAGTACTTC
d_call: NA; cdr3_length: 16; j_call: TRBJ2-7; v_call: TRBV9; clone_size: NA; cdr3_aa: CASSPSVGGPYYEQYF; cdr3_nt: TGTGCCAGCAGCCCCAGTGTGGGGGGTCCTTACTACGAGCAGTACTTC
d_call: TRBD1; cdr3_length: 16; j_call: TRBJ2-5; v_call: TRBV5-1; clone_size: NA; cdr3_aa: CASSASGTGPQETQYF; cdr3_nt: TGCGCCAGCAGCGCATCCGGGACAGGACCCCAAGAGACCCAGTACTTC
d_call: NA; cdr3_length: 17; j_call: TRBJ2-2; v_call: TRBV25-1; clone_size: many; cdr3_aa: CASSEYNPTETGGELFF; cdr3_nt: TGTGCCAGCAGTGAATATAACCCGACAGAGACAGGCGGGGAGCTGTTTTTT
d_call: TRBD1; cdr3_length: 12; j_call: TRBJ2-5; v_call: TRBV29-1; clone_size: NA; cdr3_aa: CSVGTAQETQYF; cdr3_nt: TGCAGCGTCGGGACAGCCCAAGAGACCCAGTACTTC
d_call: NA; cdr3_length: 14; j_call: TRBJ1-4; v_call: TRBV4-3; clone_size: NA; cdr3_aa: CASSQAWGGEKLFF; cdr3_nt: TGCGCCAGCAGCCAAGCTTGGGGCGGTGAAAAACTGTTTTTT
d_call: NA; cdr3_length: 18; j_call: TRBJ2-2; v_call: TRBV7-2; clone_size: few; cdr3_aa: CASSLTGWGDLNTGELFF; cdr3_nt: TGTGCCAGCAGCTTAACGGGGTGGGGGGACCTAAACACCGGGGAGCTGTTTTTT
d_call: NA; cdr3_length: 13; j_call: TRBJ1-4; v_call: TRBV29-1; clone_size: NA; cdr3_aa: CSVEPGAGGKLFF; cdr3_nt: TGCAGCGTTGAGCCGGGAGCCGGGGGAAAACTGTTTTTT
d_call: TRBD2; cdr3_length: 17; j_call: TRBJ2-7; v_call: TRBV4-2; clone_size: NA; cdr3_aa: CASSQATSGTLSYEQYF; cdr3_nt: TGTGCCAGCAGCCAAGCGACTAGCGGGACCCTCTCCTACGAGCAGTACTTC
d_call: NA; cdr3_length: 14; j_call: TRBJ1-6; v_call: TRBV7-9; clone_size: NA; cdr3_aa: CASSSRHPDSPLHF; cdr3_nt: TGTGCCAGCAGCTCCAGACACCCTGATTCACCCCTCCACTTT
d_call: TRBD2; cdr3_length: 17; j_call: TRBJ2-2; v_call: TRBV11-2; clone_size: NA; cdr3_aa: CASSLGGAGGLTGELFF; cdr3_nt: TGTGCCAGCAGCTTAGGAGGGGCGGGAGGACTCACCGGGGAGCTGTTTTTT
d_call: TRBD2; cdr3_length: 17; j_call: TRBJ2-1; v_call: TRBV27; clone_size: NA; cdr3_aa: CASRHGTSGGPYNEQFF; cdr3_nt: TGTGCCAGCAGGCACGGGACTAGCGGGGGCCCTTACAATGAGCAGTTCTTC
d_call: NA; cdr3_length: 13; j_call: TRBJ1-6; v_call: TRBV30; clone_size: once; cdr3_aa: CAWGISYNSPLHF; cdr3_nt: TGTGCCTGGGGCATCTCCTATAATTCACCCCTCCACTTT
d_call: TRBD1; cdr3_length: 14; j_call: TRBJ2-7; v_call: TRBV12-5; clone_size: NA; cdr3_aa: CASGRGQGAYEQYF; cdr3_nt: TGTGCTAGTGGTCGGGGACAGGGGGCCTACGAGCAGTACTTC
d_call: NA; cdr3_length: 13; j_call: TRBJ1-1; v_call: TRBV2; clone_size: NA; cdr3_aa: CASSSSQGFEAFF; cdr3_nt: TGTGCCAGCAGTTCATCACAGGGATTTGAAGCTTTCTTT
d_call: NA; cdr3_length: 15; j_call: TRBJ2-6; v_call: TRBV7-9; clone_size: NA; cdr3_aa: CASSLPGAGANVLTF; cdr3_nt: TGTGCCAGCAGCTTGCCAGGGGCTGGGGCCAACGTCCTGACTTTC
d_call: TRBD2; cdr3_length: 16; j_call: TRBJ2-2; v_call: TRBV5-5; clone_size: NA; cdr3_aa: CASSLRTSGGGGELFF; cdr3_nt: TGTGCCAGCAGCCTAAGGACTAGCGGGGGTGGCGGGGAGCTGTTTTTT
d_call: TRBD1; cdr3_length: 14; j_call: TRBJ1-2; v_call: TRBV9; clone_size: NA; cdr3_aa: CASSVTGGAGGYTF; cdr3_nt: TGTGCCAGCAGCGTCACAGGGGGCGCGGGTGGCTACACCTTC
d_call: NA; cdr3_length: 13; j_call: TRBJ2-7; v_call: TRBV29-1; clone_size: NA; cdr3_aa: CSVLDPGRYEQYF; cdr3_nt: TGCAGCGTTCTCGACCCGGGAAGGTACGAGCAGTACTTC
d_call: TRBD1; cdr3_length: 15; j_call: TRBJ2-7; v_call: TRBV2; clone_size: NA; cdr3_aa: CASSEFRTGLAEQYF; cdr3_nt: TGTGCCAGCAGTGAATTCAGGACAGGGCTCGCCGAGCAGTACTTC
d_call: NA; cdr3_length: 13; j_call: TRBJ1-6; v_call: TRBV27; clone_size: NA; cdr3_aa: CASRQGRGSPLHF; cdr3_nt: TGTGCCAGCAGACAGGGAAGGGGGTCACCCCTCCACTTT
d_call: NA; cdr3_length: 14; j_call: TRBJ2-1; v_call: TRBV11-3; clone_size: once; cdr3_aa: CASSLGPGLNEQFF; cdr3_nt: TGTGCCAGCAGCTTAGGTCCCGGACTCAATGAGCAGTTCTTC
d_call: TRBD1; cdr3_length: 13; j_call: TRBJ2-3; v_call: TRBV15; clone_size: NA; cdr3_aa: CATSRGFTDTQYF; cdr3_nt: TGTGCCACCTCCAGGGGGTTTACAGATACGCAGTATTTT
d_call: NA; cdr3_length: 14; j_call: TRBJ1-2; v_call: TRBV19; clone_size: NA; cdr3_aa: CASSISPGTGPPSF; cdr3_nt: TGTGCCAGTAGTATTTCGCCCGGGACTGGCCCTCCGTCCTTC